Sequencing of this TCR beta chain was carried out in a study of T cells in Graves' hyperthyroidism and ophthalmopathy. Across the study: Peripheral blood sampling occurred at initial diagnosis, before any treatment.

There are many counts of this clonotype. Enrolled ophthalmopathy patients presented with a Clinical Activity Score of at least 3, a NOSPECS grade of at least 4, and disease duration under 3 months. CDR1 and CDR2 from the germline V gene are DFQATT and SNEGSKA (reference sequence). The ends were cut back, 3 bases at V and 2 bases at J, with 8 bases in the middle. This CDR3 has 13 amino acids. Template material for amplifying TCR beta CDR3 regions consisted of RNA transcripts. The study used the HTBI primer set for a first-round RT-PCR of the TCR CDR3. TCRdb re-derived calls from the multiplex PCR reads in MiXCR, one entry per CDR3 protein. The sample has some 580,000 distinct CDR3 sequences, about a sixth seen once; the top ten hold 3% to 4%.

The receptor was isolated from a woman aged 40 to 50 with Graves' ophthalmopathy. The V and J genes are TRBV20-1 and TRBJ2-1; D uncertain. The sample comprised blood. Written as DNA, the CDR3 is TGCAGTGCTAGCCGGTTCCCCTACAATGAGCAGTTCTTC. Residues: CSASRFPYNEQFF.